Described below is a single T cell receptor beta chain sequence and its context. Its antigen is not identified. The entry originates in a study of T cells in tuberculosis. TCRdb keeps only in-frame clones here, not all; method: immunoSEQ multiplex PCR. This table has about 29,000 clones, approximately 93% appearing once. Study results and caveats: Selection depended on which cryopreserved specimens were available.

Per germline, CDR1 MDHEN and CDR2 SYDVKM. Unmatched junction bases numbered 3, after V lost 3 bases and J lost 6 bases. The CDR3 is 14 amino acids. This receptor was taken from a donor aged 10-29 years with latent tuberculosis or without tuberculosis infection. The source material was PBMCs. The chain employs TRBV28 and TRBJ1-2; 11 bases fit TRBD1. The CDR3 sequence: CASSFGQGAHGYTF. The CDR3 DNA reads TGTGCCAGCAGTTTCGGACAGGGGGCTCATGGCTACACCTTC.